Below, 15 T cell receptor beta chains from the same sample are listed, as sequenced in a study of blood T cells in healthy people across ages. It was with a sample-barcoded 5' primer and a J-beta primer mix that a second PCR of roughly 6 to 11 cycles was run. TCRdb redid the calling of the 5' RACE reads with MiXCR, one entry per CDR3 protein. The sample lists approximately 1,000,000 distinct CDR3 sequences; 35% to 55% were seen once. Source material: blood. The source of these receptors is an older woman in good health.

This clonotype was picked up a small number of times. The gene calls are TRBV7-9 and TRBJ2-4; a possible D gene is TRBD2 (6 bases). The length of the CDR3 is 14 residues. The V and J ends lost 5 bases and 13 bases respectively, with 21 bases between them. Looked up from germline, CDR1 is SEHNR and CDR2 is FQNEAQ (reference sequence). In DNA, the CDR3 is TGTGCCAGCAGCATAGGCGGGAAAGACTGGGAGCAGTACTTC. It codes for CASSIGGKDWEQYF.

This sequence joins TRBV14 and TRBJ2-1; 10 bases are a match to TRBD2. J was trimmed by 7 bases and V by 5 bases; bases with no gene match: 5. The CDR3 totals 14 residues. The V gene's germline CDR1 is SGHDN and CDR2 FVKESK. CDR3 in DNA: TGTGCCAGCAGCGAGCGGGAGGGCCTTAATGAGCAGTTCTTC. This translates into CASSEREGLNEQFF. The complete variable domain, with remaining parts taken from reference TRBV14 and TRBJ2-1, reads EAGVTQFPSHSVIEKGQTVTLRCDPISGHDNLYWYRRVMGKEIKFLLHFVKESKQDESGMPNNRFLAERTGGTYSTLKVQPAELEDSGVYFCASSEREGLNEQFFGPGTRLTVL.

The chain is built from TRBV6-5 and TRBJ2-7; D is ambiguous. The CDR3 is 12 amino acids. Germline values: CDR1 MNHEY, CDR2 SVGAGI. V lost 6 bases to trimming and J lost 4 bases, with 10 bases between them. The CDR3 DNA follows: TGTGCCAGCAGCGCCTCCGATTACGAGCAGTACTTC. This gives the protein CASSASDYEQYF.

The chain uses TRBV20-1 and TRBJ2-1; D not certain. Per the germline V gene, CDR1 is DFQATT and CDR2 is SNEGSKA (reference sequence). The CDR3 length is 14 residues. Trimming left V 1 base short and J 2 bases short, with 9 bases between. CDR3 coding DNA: TGCAGTGCTAGAGTACCTAGTACCTACAATGAGCAGTTCTTC. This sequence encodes CSARVPSTYNEQFF.

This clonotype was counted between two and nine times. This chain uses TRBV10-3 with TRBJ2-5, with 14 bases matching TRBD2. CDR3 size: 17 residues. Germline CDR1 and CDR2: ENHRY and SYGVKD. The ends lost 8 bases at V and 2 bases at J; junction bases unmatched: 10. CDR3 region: CAIRSPTSGRGQETQYF. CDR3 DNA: TGTGCCATCCGGTCCCCGACTAGCGGGAGGGGACAAGAGACCCAGTACTTC.

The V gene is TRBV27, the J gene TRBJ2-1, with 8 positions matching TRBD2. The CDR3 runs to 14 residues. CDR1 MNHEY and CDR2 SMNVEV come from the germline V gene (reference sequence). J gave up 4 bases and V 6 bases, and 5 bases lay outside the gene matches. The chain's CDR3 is CASRLSGSYNEQFF. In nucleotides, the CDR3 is TGTGCCAGCAGGTTAAGCGGGAGTTACAATGAGCAGTTCTTC.

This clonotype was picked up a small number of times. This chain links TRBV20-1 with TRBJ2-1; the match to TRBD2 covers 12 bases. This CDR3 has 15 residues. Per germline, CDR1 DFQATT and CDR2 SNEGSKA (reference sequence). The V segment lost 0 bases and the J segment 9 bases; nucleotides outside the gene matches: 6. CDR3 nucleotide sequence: TGCAGTGCTAGAGATATGACTAGCGGGAGAGGTGAGCAGTTCTTC. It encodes CSARDMTSGRGEQFF.

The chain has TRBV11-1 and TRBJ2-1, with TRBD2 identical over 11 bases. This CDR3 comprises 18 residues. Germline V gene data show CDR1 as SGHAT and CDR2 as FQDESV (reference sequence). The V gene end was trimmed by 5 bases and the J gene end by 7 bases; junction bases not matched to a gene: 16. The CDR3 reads CASSPRLAGGFLGNEQFF. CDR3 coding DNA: TGTGCCAGCAGCCCACGGTTAGCGGGAGGGTTTTTGGGGAATGAGCAGTTCTTC.

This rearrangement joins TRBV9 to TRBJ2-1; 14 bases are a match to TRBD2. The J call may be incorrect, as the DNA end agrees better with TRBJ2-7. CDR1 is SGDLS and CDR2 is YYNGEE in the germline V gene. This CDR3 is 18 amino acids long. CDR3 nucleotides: TGTGCCAGCAGCGCCCAAGGGACTAGCGGGAGATTGGGGAATGAGCAGTACTTC. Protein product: CASSAQGTSGRLGNEQYF.

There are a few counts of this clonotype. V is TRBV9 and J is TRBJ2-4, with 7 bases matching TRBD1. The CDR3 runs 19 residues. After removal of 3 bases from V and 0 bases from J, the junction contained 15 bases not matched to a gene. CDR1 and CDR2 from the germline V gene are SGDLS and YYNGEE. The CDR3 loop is CASSARGTAGALAKNIQYF. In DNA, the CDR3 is TGTGCCAGCAGCGCCCGAGGGACAGCCGGGGCGCTAGCCAAAAACATTCAGTACTTC.

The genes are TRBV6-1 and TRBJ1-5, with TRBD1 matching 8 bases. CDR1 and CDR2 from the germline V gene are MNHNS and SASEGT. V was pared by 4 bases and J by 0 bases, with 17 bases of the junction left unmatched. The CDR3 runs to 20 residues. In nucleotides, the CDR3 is TGTGCCAGCAGTGTAAGCCCAATAAGGACAGGGATCTATAGCAATCAGCCCCAGCATTTT. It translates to CASSVSPIRTGIYSNQPQHF.

For the CDR3, the DNA is TGTGCCAGCAGCTTGTCGTCGGGTAGGGCCCTGTCTGGCAATCAGCCCCAGCATTTT. It codes for CASSLSSGRALSGNQPQHF. The gene calls are TRBV5-5 and TRBJ1-5; no definite D call. The CDR3 contains 19 residues. Between the trimmed V and J ends, which lost 1 base and 2 bases, there was a span of 22 bases. Germline assignment: CDR1 SGHKS and CDR2 YYEKEE (reference sequence). The complete variable domain, with remaining parts taken from reference TRBV5-5 and TRBJ1-5, reads DAGVTQSPTHLIKTRGQQVTLRCSPISGHKSVSWYQQVLGQGPQFIFQYYEKEERGRGNFPDRFSARQFPNYSSELNVNALLLGDSALYLCASSLSSGRALSGNQPQHFGDGTRLSIL.

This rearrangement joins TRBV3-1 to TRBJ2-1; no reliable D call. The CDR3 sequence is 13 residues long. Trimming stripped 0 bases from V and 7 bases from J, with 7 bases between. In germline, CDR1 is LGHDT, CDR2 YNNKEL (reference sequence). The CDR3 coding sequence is TGTGCCAGCAGCCAAGACCTCCGGAATGAGCAGTTCTTC. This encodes CASSQDLRNEQFF.

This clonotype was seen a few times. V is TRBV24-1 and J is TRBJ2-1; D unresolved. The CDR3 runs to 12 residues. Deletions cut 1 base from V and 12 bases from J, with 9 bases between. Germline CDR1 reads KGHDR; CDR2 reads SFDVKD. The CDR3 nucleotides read TGTGCCACCAGTGATTTCGGATCGTTGCAGTTCTTC. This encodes CATSDFGSLQFF.

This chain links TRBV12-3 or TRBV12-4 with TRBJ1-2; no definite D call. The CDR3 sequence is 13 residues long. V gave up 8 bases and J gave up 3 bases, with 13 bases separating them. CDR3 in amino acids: CASHSTVDYGYTF. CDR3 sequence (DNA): TGTGCCAGCCATTCCACAGTGGACTATGGCTACACCTTC.